The 3 T cell receptor beta chains given below trace back to one sample, sequenced in a study of OX40 agonist ivuxolimab in advanced cancers. The library was prepared using the immunoSEQ multiplex PCR assay. Not all clones reach the TCRdb copy of this immuneACCESS table, which keeps in-frame sequences only. Checked studies attribute under half of the gap to unresolved V genes and leave the rest unexplained. In this sample the table shows approximately 70,000 clones, around 94% of which occur a single time. The ten largest make up roughly 14% of the sample. Material: CD4+ or CD8+ T cells sorted from blood, obtained in a trial of the OX40 agonist ivuxolimab. Every receptor here comes from an adult with an advanced solid tumor such as melanoma, head and neck, liver or kidney cancer.

The chain recombines TRBV20-1 with TRBJ1-2, with a tentative D call TRBD1 (5 bases). Trimming took 6 bases from V and 6 from J, leaving 11 bases between them. This CDR3 has 11 amino acids. Germline CDR1 reads DFQATT; CDR2 reads SNEGSKA (reference sequence). CDR3 loop: CSAGRGDGYTF. Written as DNA, the CDR3 is TGCAGTGCCGGACGGGGGGATGGCTACACCTTC.

The chain joins TRBV4-3 to TRBJ2-2, with 8 bases matching TRBD2. CDR3 length equals 15 residues. The J segment lost 6 bases and the V segment lost 4 bases, leaving 7 bases of the junction unmatched. Germline V gives CDR1 LGHNA, CDR2 YSLEER. CDR3 residues: CASSPRTSRAGELFF. CDR3 DNA sequence: TGCGCCAGCAGCCCAAGGACTAGCAGGGCCGGGGAGCTGTTTTTT.

This chain links TRBV27 with TRBJ1-5; tentatively, D is TRBD1 (5 bases). With 4 bases removed from V and 6 bases from J, the gap between germline ends came to 10 bases. Germline loops: CDR1 MNHEY, CDR2 SMNVEV (reference sequence). CDR3 length: 13 residues. The chain's CDR3 is CASSWRGGQPQHF. The CDR3 DNA reads as TGTGCCAGCAGTTGGAGGGGAGGTCAGCCCCAGCATTTT.